This T cell receptor beta chain was retrieved from a study of graft-versus-host responses after intestinal transplantation. The protocol was immunoSEQ multiplex PCR, while the TCRdb copy is restricted to in-frame clones and leaves out a portion. This sample has 57,000 or so clones, with roughly 89% found just once. Study-wide points: Ileal or blood samples showed some GvH clones first, and such clones were also found in recipient marrow.

This clone was observed once. The antigen is undetermined. CDR1 and CDR2 (germline): SGHRS, YFSETQ. V dropped 1 base and J dropped 8 bases, with 9 bases sitting between them. This CDR3 is 12 amino acids long. Sequencing used PBMCs, obtained roughly 120 days after intestinal transplantation. The chain links TRBV5-1 to TRBJ1-2; D is possibly TRBD1 (5 bases). The TCR sequence derives from a human patient who received an intestinal transplant, so some T cells may come from the graft donor. The chain's CDR3 is CASSLYGDGYTF. The CDR3 DNA reads as TGCGCCAGCAGCTTGTACGGGGACGGCTACACCTTC.